One sample yielded the 10 T cell receptor beta chains listed below, sequenced in a study of tumour-infiltrating T cells in Burkitt lymphoma. Some clones are missing from TCRdb's copy, which holds only in-frame ones; the method was immunoSEQ multiplex PCR. The repertoire holds several thousand clones, with about 84% as singletons. Sequencing input: tumor tissue. The receptors come from a human donor with Burkitt lymphoma.

CDR3 loop: CASMNREKYEQYF. In DNA form, the CDR3 reads TGTGCCAGTATGAACAGGGAAAAATACGAGCAGTACTTC. This chain connects TRBV19 to TRBJ2-7; tentatively, D is TRBD1 (6 bases). Germline CDR1 and CDR2: LNHDA and SQIVND (reference sequence). The CDR3 is 13 amino acids. The ends were cut back, 7 bases at V and 4 bases at J, with 14 bases in the middle.

The J gene is TRBJ1-5, the V gene TRBV9; no clear D. V was cut by 4 bases and J by 7 bases, with 12 bases left in between. This CDR3 is built from 13 residues. Germline CDR1 is SGDLS and CDR2 is YYNGEE. CDR3 in DNA: TGTGCCAGCAGCCCAAGGACCGGGCAGCCCCAGCATTTT. It encodes CASSPRTGQPQHF.

The V call is TRBV6-4, the J call TRBJ2-7; TRBD2 agrees at 9 bases. Germline CDR1 MRHNA, CDR2 SNTAGT. The CDR3 runs 13 residues. V lost 4 bases, J lost 4 bases, and 2 bases stayed unmatched. CDR3 DNA: TGTGCCAGCAGTGTGGCGGGAGGGTACGAGCAGTACTTC. Translation: CASSVAGGYEQYF.

This clone occurred once. The J gene is TRBJ1-1, the V gene TRBV6-5; D call uncertain. The germline gives CDR1 MNHEY, CDR2 SVGAGI. CDR3 length: 14 residues. The V and J ends lost 6 bases and 0 bases respectively, with 11 bases between them. The DNA for the CDR3 is TGTGCCAGCAGGGGAAAGGGAATGAACACTGAAGCTTTCTTT. Translating it yields CASRGKGMNTEAFF.

This clone has only a few counts. The rearrangement joins TRBV6-5 to TRBJ1-5, with a possible D match to TRBD1 (6 bases). The CDR3 sequence is 13 residues long. Germline CDR1 is MNHEY and CDR2 is SVGAGI. The ends were cut back, 5 bases at V and 3 bases at J, with 8 bases in the middle. Here the CDR3 reads CASSRTVNQPQHF. CDR3 DNA: TGTGCCAGCAGTAGGACAGTCAATCAGCCCCAGCATTTT.

The J gene is TRBJ2-7, the V gene TRBV29-1; 8 nucleotides align to TRBD2. Losses at the gene ends were 6 bases for V and 1 base for J; bases not matched to a gene: 5. This CDR3 contains 13 residues. Germline V gene lookup returns CDR1 SQVTM and CDR2 ANQGSEA. CDR3 in DNA: TGCAGCGTGGGAGCGGGGGCGTCCTACGAGCAGTACTTC. It encodes CSVGAGASYEQYF.

This rearrangement joins TRBV27 to TRBJ2-1; possibly TRBD1 for D (6 bases). Germline CDR1 reads MNHEY; CDR2 reads SMNVEV (reference sequence). The CDR3 totals 16 residues. Trimming took 1 base from V and 10 from J, leaving 20 bases between them. The CDR3 region has the DNA TGTGCCAGCAGTTTATTTAATAGTGGCAGGGGTGGCGAGCAGTTCTTC. This gives the protein CASSLFNSGRGGEQFF.

J is TRBJ2-1 and V is TRBV28; 7 bases are shared with TRBD2. The germline V gene encodes CDR1 MDHEN and CDR2 SYDVKM. Unmatched junction bases numbered 13, after V lost 7 bases and J lost 7 bases. This CDR3 region has 15 residues. CDR3 in amino acids: CASKIGRERLNEQFF. DNA for the CDR3: TGTGCCAGCAAAATAGGGCGGGAGAGGTTGAATGAGCAGTTCTTC. Full variable domain (missing parts from reference TRBV28 and TRBJ2-1): DVKVTQSSRYLVKRTGEKVFLECVQDMDHENMFWYRQDPGLGLRLIYFSYDVKMKEKGDIPEGYSVSREKKERFSLILESASTNQTSMYLCASKIGRERLNEQFFGPGTRLTVL.

This clone showed up just a few times. The rearrangement links TRBV6-1 to TRBJ2-5; 8 bases match TRBD1. After removal of 4 bases from V and 0 bases from J, the junction contained 7 bases not matched to a gene. Looked up from germline, CDR1 is MNHNS and CDR2 is SASEGT. This CDR3 is built from 16 residues. For the CDR3, the DNA is TGTGCCAGCAGTGGTAGGACAGGGTCCTACCAAGAGACCCAGTACTTC. It encodes CASSGRTGSYQETQYF.

The chain couples TRBV18 to TRBJ2-7, with TRBD1 identical over 10 bases. With V trimmed by 5 bases and J by 3 bases, 7 bases remained unmatched. CDR1 and CDR2 from the germline V gene are KGHSH and LQKENI. The CDR3 consists of 15 residues. CDR3 coding DNA: TGTGCCAGCTCATCTCGGGACAGGGGAGGCTACGAGCAGTACTTC. This gives the protein CASSSRDRGGYEQYF.